Presented here are 29 T cell receptor beta chains from one specimen sequenced in a study of shared clonotypes between healthy human individuals. Sequencing used immunoSEQ multiplex PCR; TCRdb keeps in-frame clones, though not all of them. The sample comprises just over 2,000,000 clones, about 95% of which are singletons, and roughly 1% rests with the top ten. Positive CCR7 selection of CD45RO-negative cells yielded the naive CD8 cells, and terminally differentiated effector memory CD45RA+ cells were excluded. The sample comprised naive CD8+ T cells sorted from blood. The receptors originated from a young man in good health.

The chain links TRBV7-2 to TRBJ2-7; D not resolved. The CDR3 has 15 amino acids. Trimming took off 2 bases at V and 5 bases at J, with 16 bases between the two ends. Germline CDR1 SGHTA, CDR2 FQGNSA. The CDR3 sequence: CASSLIYVRVNEQYF. The DNA for the CDR3 is TGTGCCAGCAGCTTAATTTATGTTCGGGTCAACGAGCAGTACTTC.

The genes are TRBV6-5 and TRBJ2-7, with TRBD2 identical over 7 bases. Germline loops: CDR1 MNHEY, CDR2 SVGAGI. The CDR3 has 15 residues. Trimming took 6 bases from V and 0 from J; bases not matched to a gene: 8. CDR3 sequence reads: CASSKTSESSYEQYF. The CDR3 DNA reads TGTGCCAGCAGCAAAACTAGCGAGAGCTCCTACGAGCAGTACTTC.

Here the CDR3 reads CASTFGGYNTEAFF. CDR3 sequence (DNA): TGTGCCAGCACCTTCGGTGGCTATAACACTGAAGCTTTCTTT. The chain uses TRBV5-6 and TRBJ1-1; no reliable D call. This CDR3 is 14 amino acids long. The V gene lost 6 bases and the J gene lost 2 bases, with 14 bases spanning the gap. CDR1 and CDR2 (germline): SGHDT, YYEEEE.

The chain is built from TRBV6-5 and TRBJ1-2, with D possibly TRBD1 on 5 matching bases. This CDR3 comprises 13 residues. V lost 8 bases, J lost 2 bases, and 12 bases lay in between. Germline values: CDR1 MNHEY, CDR2 SVGAGI. Here the CDR3 reads CASGSPGNYGYTF. CDR3 DNA sequence: TGTGCCAGCGGATCCCCAGGGAACTATGGCTACACCTTC.

This chain links TRBV7-9 with TRBJ2-1, with D possibly matching TRBD2 (5 bases). CDR3 length: 15 residues. In germline, CDR1 is SEHNR, CDR2 FQNEAQ (reference sequence). V lost 1 base to trimming and J lost 2 bases, with 9 bases between them. CDR3 loop: CASSLGSVAYNEQFF. The CDR3 DNA follows: TGTGCCAGCAGCTTAGGTAGCGTGGCCTACAATGAGCAGTTCTTC. The entire variable domain, with the rest obtained from reference TRBV7-9 and TRBJ2-1, is as follows: DTGVSQNPRHKITKRGQNVTFRCDPISEHNRLYWYRQTLGQGPEFLTYFQNEAQLEKSRLLSDRFSAERPKGSFSTLEIQRTEQGDSAMYLCASSLGSVAYNEQFFGPGTRLTVL.

The chain is built from TRBV9 and TRBJ1-1, with TRBD1 matching over 7 bases. Germline assignment: CDR1 SGDLS and CDR2 YYNGEE. The CDR3 sequence is 15 residues long. V gave up 3 bases and J gave up 0 bases; unmatched junction bases: 5. The CDR3 region is CASSAEGQLNTEAFF. In nucleotides, the CDR3 is TGTGCCAGCAGCGCGGAGGGACAGCTGAACACTGAAGCTTTCTTT.

The chain recombines TRBV11-3 with TRBJ2-1; no clear D. The germline CDR1 and CDR2 sequences are SGHNT and YENEEA. The germline V and J ends were trimmed by 1 base and 7 bases, with 8 bases remaining between them. CDR3 length equals 13 residues. The DNA of the CDR3 is TGTGCCAGCAGCTTAGGAACGGCGAATGAGCAGTTCTTC. It specifies CASSLGTANEQFF.

The V gene is TRBV7-9, the J gene TRBJ2-3; 12 bases align to TRBD2. Germline trimming cut 5 bases from V and 2 bases from J; bases unmatched to any gene: 5. Per germline, CDR1 SEHNR and CDR2 FQNEAQ (reference sequence). The CDR3 consists of 16 residues. This CDR3 is CASSQRLAGATDTQYF. The DNA of the CDR3 is TGTGCCAGCAGCCAAAGACTAGCGGGGGCCACAGATACGCAGTATTTT.

This clone has just a few counts. This chain links TRBV6-5 with TRBJ1-3, with a weak D call TRBD1 (5 bases). This CDR3 spans 12 amino acids. The ends were cut back, 6 bases at V and 14 bases at J, with 17 bases in the middle. Germline V gene data show CDR1 as MNHEY and CDR2 as SVGAGI. CDR3 nucleotide sequence: TGTGCCAGCAGCGACCCCGGTGGGGGATTATATTTT. It translates to CASSDPGGGLYF.

The chain is built from TRBV5-5 and TRBJ2-7; D may be TRBD1 (6 bases). Germline CDR1 is SGHKS and CDR2 is YYEKEE (reference sequence). CDR3 length equals 15 residues. V lost 2 bases, J lost 0 bases, and 12 bases lay in between. The chain's CDR3 is CASSFDRFTSYEQYF. The CDR3 DNA is TGTGCCAGCAGCTTTGACAGGTTTACCTCCTACGAGCAGTACTTC.

The chain uses TRBV28 and TRBJ1-2; TRBD1 might be the D (6 bases). The CDR3 runs 18 residues. Trimming stripped 0 bases from V and 0 bases from J, with 17 bases between. Germline V gene data show CDR1 as MDHEN and CDR2 as SYDVKM. In nucleotides, the CDR3 is TGTGCCAGCAGTTTATGGGAGCAGGGGCCTGGGACTAACTATGGCTACACCTTC. Translated, it gives CASSLWEQGPGTNYGYTF.

The V call is TRBV25-1, the J call TRBJ1-3; D gene uncertain. V dropped 3 bases and J dropped 1 base, with 7 bases sitting between them. Germline V gene sequence: CDR1 MGHDK, CDR2 SYGVNS. The CDR3 is 14 amino acids. The CDR3 here is CASSDMISGNTIYF. DNA of the CDR3: TGTGCCAGCAGTGATATGATTTCTGGAAACACCATATATTTT.

DNA of the CDR3: TGTGCCAGCACCGGAAGGGGCGGGGGGGCAACAGATACGCAGTATTTT. Its translation is CASTGRGGGATDTQYF. This chain uses TRBV28 with TRBJ2-3; 9 positions match TRBD2. V was pared by 7 bases and J by 3 bases, with 11 bases of the junction left unmatched. Germline lookup yields CDR1 MDHEN and CDR2 SYDVKM. This CDR3 region has 16 residues.

This chain joins TRBV11-2 and TRBJ1-5; D unclear. CDR1 SGHAT and CDR2 FQNNGV come from the germline V gene. Trimming shortened V by 1 base and J by 1 base, and 8 bases separated the two germline ends. The CDR3 loop spans 15 amino acids. CDR3 in amino acids: CASSLAASSNQPQHF. As DNA, the CDR3 is TGTGCCAGCAGCTTAGCGGCCAGCAGCAATCAGCCCCAGCATTTT.

The chain is built from TRBV10-2 and TRBJ2-5; D not certain. Germline values: CDR1 WSHSY, CDR2 SAAADI. Trimming pared 3 bases from V and 7 bases from J, leaving 9 bases between. The CDR3 loop spans 12 amino acids. The CDR3 DNA follows: TGCGCCAGCAGTGACGGGTCGGGGACCCAGTACTTC. Translation gives CASSDGSGTQYF.

The rearrangement uses TRBV6-5 and TRBJ1-1; no clear D. The CDR3 has 12 residues. V lost 5 bases and J 0 bases, leaving 4 bases between the germline ends. Per germline, CDR1 MNHEY and CDR2 SVGAGI. The CDR3, as DNA: TGTGCCAGCAGTGGTTTGAACACTGAAGCTTTCTTT. This translates into CASSGLNTEAFF.

The chain joins TRBV7-3 to TRBJ2-5; D remains unclear. Germline CDR1 is SGHTA and CDR2 is FQGTGA. V lost 5 bases, J lost 8 bases, and 24 bases lay in between. This CDR3 contains 16 residues. In DNA form, the CDR3 reads TGTGCCAGCAGCCTCCCCCGACTTGGTCTTGGTGAAACCCAGTACTTC. Its protein is CASSLPRLGLGETQYF.

Worth noting for this clone: Other DNA sequences in the same sample also yield this CDR3. V gene TRBV2 combines with J gene TRBJ2-7; D is unclear. In germline, CDR1 is SNHLY, CDR2 FYNNEI. The CDR3 length is 13 residues. V dropped 3 bases and J dropped 0 bases, with 6 bases sitting between them. The CDR3 here is CASSEGFSYEQYF. In nucleotides, the CDR3 is TGTGCCAGCAGTGAGGGATTCTCCTACGAGCAGTACTTC.

V is TRBV6-5 and J is TRBJ2-5; the D gene could be TRBD1 or TRBD2 (7 bases each). The CDR3 runs 13 residues. The V end lost 7 bases, the J end lost 5 bases, and 14 bases lay between the germline ends. The germline V gene encodes CDR1 MNHEY and CDR2 SVGAGI. For the CDR3, the DNA is TGTGCCAGCACCAGGGGGGGGGAGGAGACCCAGTACTTC. This gives the protein CASTRGGEETQYF.

This rearrangement joins TRBV5-6 to TRBJ2-1, with unresolved D. The CDR3 totals 12 residues. The germline gives CDR1 SGHDT, CDR2 YYEEEE. Trimming cost V 5 bases and J 5 bases, with 8 bases left between them. CDR3 bases: TGTGCCAGCAGGGCTAACAACAATGAGCAGTTCTTC. This translates into CASRANNNEQFF.

The chain links TRBV6-1 to TRBJ2-7; 10 positions match TRBD2. The CDR3 length is 15 residues. Germline values: CDR1 MNHNS, CDR2 SASEGT. The V segment lost 2 bases and the J segment 6 bases; nucleotides outside the gene matches: 7. The CDR3 region has the DNA TGTGCCAGCAGTGAACTTACTAGCGGGATCCTCGAGCAGTACTTC. Translated: CASSELTSGILEQYF.

The CDR3 DNA sequence: TGTGCCAGCAGTGAAGCGGTGGGGTTAAATGAAAAACTGTTTTTT. Its protein is CASSEAVGLNEKLFF. The V and J genes are TRBV6-1 and TRBJ1-4; D not certain. Per germline, CDR1 MNHNS and CDR2 SASEGT. V was clipped by 0 bases and J by 5 bases, with 10 bases between them. CDR3 length: 15 residues.

This clone was recorded once. The chain has TRBV28 and TRBJ2-5; TRBD1 agrees at 8 bases. V lost 6 bases, J lost 5 bases, and 8 bases stayed unmatched. CDR3 length: 14 residues. Per germline, CDR1 MDHEN and CDR2 SYDVKM. The chain's CDR3 is CASSGQGAYETQYF. The DNA of the CDR3 is TGTGCCAGCAGCGGCCAGGGGGCCTATGAGACCCAGTACTTC. The full variable domain, its missing parts supplied by reference TRBV28 and TRBJ2-5, is DVKVTQSSRYLVKRTGEKVFLECVQDMDHENMFWYRQDPGLGLRLIYFSYDVKMKEKGDIPEGYSVSREKKERFSLILESASTNQTSMYLCASSGQGAYETQYFGPGTRLLVL.

This chain uses TRBV7-9 with TRBJ2-7; tentatively, D is TRBD1 or TRBD2 (5 bases each). The CDR3 extends over 15 amino acids. Trimming removed 1 base at V and 2 bases at J, with 12 bases between. Germline assignment: CDR1 SEHNR and CDR2 FQNEAQ (reference sequence). This CDR3 reads CASSLDQGVPYEQYF. CDR3 DNA sequence: TGTGCCAGCAGCTTAGATCAGGGAGTCCCCTACGAGCAGTACTTC.

The rearrangement joins TRBV29-1 to TRBJ2-7; TRBD1 matches 8 bases. Germline assignment: CDR1 SQVTM and CDR2 ANQGSEA. Trimming at V came to 4 bases and at J to 5 bases, leaving 7 bases not matched to a gene. The CDR3 sequence is 13 residues long. In DNA form, the CDR3 reads TGCAGCGTTGGTTGGCAGGGGGCGAACGAGCAGTACTTC. This sequence encodes CSVGWQGANEQYF.

The chain recombines TRBV2 with TRBJ2-1; 10 bases fit TRBD1. The CDR3 totals 16 residues. The V and J ends lost 4 bases and 7 bases, in that order; junction bases with no gene match: 10. Per germline, CDR1 SNHLY and CDR2 FYNNEI. The chain's CDR3 is CASSGGPGTGENEQFF. The CDR3 DNA is TGTGCCAGCAGTGGGGGGCCAGGGACAGGGGAAAATGAGCAGTTCTTC.

The chain is built from TRBV30 and TRBJ2-1, with 10 bases aligning to TRBD2. The CDR3 has 13 residues. Germline loops: CDR1 GTSNPN, CDR2 SVGIG (reference sequence). The V gene end was trimmed by 2 bases and the J gene end by 8 bases; junction bases not matched to a gene: 3. CDR3 loop: CAWSLAGAYEQFF. DNA of the CDR3: TGTGCCTGGAGTCTAGCGGGAGCCTATGAGCAGTTCTTC.

This chain connects TRBV6-1 to TRBJ1-6; D might be TRBD1 (6 bases). Germline V gene lookup returns CDR1 MNHNS and CDR2 SASEGT. The V and J ends lost 4 bases and 10 bases respectively, with 11 bases between them. The CDR3 is made up of 13 amino acids. This CDR3 is CASSGARGSPLHF. DNA for the CDR3: TGTGCCAGCAGTGGGGCCAGGGGCTCACCCCTCCACTTT.

The chain joins TRBV27 to TRBJ1-1; perhaps TRBD1 as D (6 bases). V lost 0 bases and J 3 bases, leaving 17 bases between the germline ends. The CDR3 runs to 17 residues. The V gene's germline CDR1 is MNHEY and CDR2 SMNVEV (reference sequence). Here the CDR3 reads CASSLSFRQGTYTEAFF. Here the CDR3 DNA reads TGTGCCAGCAGTTTATCCTTTAGGCAGGGGACTTACACTGAAGCTTTCTTT.